These T cell receptor beta chains were read from a single sample in a study of shared T cell receptors in the human thymus. Produced via immunoSEQ multiplex PCR; TCRdb's table is partial and in-frame only. In the table there are hundreds of thousands of clones, 80% to 90% of which are singletons. The sample was also linked to a second study, of human thymus T cells.

The sequenced sample consisted of thymocytes. The receptors originated from a boy younger than two with a congenital heart defect. CDR3s include the opening cysteine and the closing phenylalanine or tryptophan. A D gene is named only where the DNA matches it firmly. The size field is filled for only some rows; it gives once, few, many or a size class.

>TRBJ1-5|TRBD1|TRBV28|-
TGTGCCAGTACACAGGGGGCCGTGTTTATTCAGCCCCAGCATTTT
CASTQGAVFIQPQHF
>TRBJ2-3|-|TRBV27|-
TGTGCCAGCAGTTTATCTCGCGGGCTCACAGATACGCAGTATTTT
CASSLSRGLTDTQYF
>TRBJ2-7|TRBD1|TRBV6-5|-
TGTGCCAGCAGGTTAGGGGACAGGGGGCCCGAGCAGTACTTC
CASRLGDRGPEQYF
>TRBJ1-5|TRBD1|TRBV2|once
TGTGCCAGCAGTGAGGACAGGGCAGTGGGTCAGCCCCAGCATTTT
CASSEDRAVGQPQHF
>TRBJ2-3|TRBD2|TRBV4-3|-
TGCGCCAGCAGCCCCTGGACTAGCAACACAGATACGCAGTATTTT
CASSPWTSNTDTQYF
>TRBJ2-5|TRBD2|TRBV7-9|-
TGTGCCAGCCCGGGGGGGCCAGAGACCCAGTACTTC
CASPGGPETQYF
>TRBJ2-7|-|TRBV2|-
TGTGCCAGCAGTGAAGCGGAGGGGTACGAGCAGTACTTC
CASSEAEGYEQYF
>TRBJ2-1|-|TRBV29-1|-
TGCAGCGTTGGGATAGGACAGAGTTACAATGAGCAGTTCTTC
CSVGIGQSYNEQFF
>TRBJ1-5|TRBD1|TRBV6-5|-
TGTGCCAGCAGTGACAGGGGGCCCGATCAGCCCCAGCATTTT
CASSDRGPDQPQHF
>TRBJ1-6|-|TRBV12-5|few
TGTGCTAGTGGTTCCCATTGGCCCTATAATTCACCCCTCCACTTT
CASGSHWPYNSPLHF
>TRBJ2-1|-|TRBV5-4|-
TGTGCCAGCAGCCCGGGGAAATTAGGTTTCAATGAGCAGTTCTTC
CASSPGKLGFNEQFF
>TRBJ1-2|TRBD1|TRBV6-5|-
TGTGCCAGCAGTGCCGCGGGACAGGGTATCAATGGCTACACCTTC
CASSAAGQGINGYTF
>TRBJ2-7|-|TRBV11-1|-
TGTGCCAGCAGCTTATTTCCTATTTACTACGAGCAGTACTTC
CASSLFPIYYEQYF
>TRBJ2-3|TRBD2|TRBV27|-
TGTGCCAGCAGTTTAGGGACTAGCGGGAAATCTAGCACAGATACGCAGTATTTT
CASSLGTSGKSSTDTQYF
>TRBJ2-7|-|TRBV15|few
TGTGCCACCAGCAGAGATCCCCCAAACTTTTGCGGGGACTCCTACGAGCAGTACTTC
CATSRDPPNFCGDSYEQYF
>TRBJ1-4|TRBD1|TRBV4-2|-
TGTGCCAGCAGCCAACTTACCGGACAGGGGTTTTTCGAAAAACTGTTTTTT
CASSQLTGQGFFEKLFF
>TRBJ2-1|-|TRBV21-1|-
TGTGCCAGCAGCAAAGGTGGGCTAGCGGGAGGTGGATCCTACAATGAGCAGTTCTTC
CASSKGGLAGGGSYNEQFF
>TRBJ1-5|TRBD1|TRBV19|once
TGTGCCAGTAGTGCGGGACAGCCAAATCAGCCCCAGCATTTT
CASSAGQPNQPQHF
>TRBJ1-4|TRBD1|TRBV30|-
TGTGCCTGGAGAGGGACAGGGGGAGAAAAACTGTTTTTT
CAWRGTGGEKLFF
>TRBJ2-1|TRBD1|TRBV5-4|-
TGTGCCAGCAGCGTAGGACAGGGACAGACAATGAGGCAGTTCTTC
CASSVGQGQTMRQFF
>TRBJ1-3|-|TRBV28|once
TGTGCCAGCAGTCCCACCGGGGAACTCTCTGGAAACACCATATATTTT
CASSPTGELSGNTIYF
>TRBJ2-2|-|TRBV19|-
TGTGCCAGTAGAAGGGGACAGAACACCGGGGAGCTGTTTTTT
CASRRGQNTGELFF
>TRBJ2-1|TRBD2|TRBV5-6|once
TGTGCCAGCAGACTCCGGAGGGGTCTAGCGGGGTACAATGAGCAGTTCTTC
CASRLRRGLAGYNEQFF
>TRBJ2-1|TRBD2|TRBV4-3|-
TGCGCCAGCAGCCAAGAACAAGTCGGGGGGGCCATCGATGAGCAGTTCTTC
CASSQEQVGGAIDEQFF
>TRBJ2-7|TRBD1|TRBV19|-
TGTGCCAGTAGTATAGACGCAGGGGGCTACGAGCAGTACTTC
CASSIDAGGYEQYF
>TRBJ2-5|TRBD2|TRBV25-1|-
TGTGCCAGCAGCCACTACTGGACTAGCGGGAACTTTCAAGAGACCCAGTACTTC
CASSHYWTSGNFQETQYF
>TRBJ1-5|-|TRBV19|-
TGTGCCAGTAACCAGGCACCAGGGAGGGTCAATCAGCCCCAGCATTTT
CASNQAPGRVNQPQHF
>TRBJ2-1|TRBD1|TRBV29-1|-
TGCAGCGTTCGTGGCAGGGGGCATCGGGATGAGCAGTTCTTC
CSVRGRGHRDEQFF
>TRBJ2-7|TRBD1|TRBV4-1|-
TGCGCCAGCAGCCTCCGACAGGGGGGCTACGAGCAGTACTTC
CASSLRQGGYEQYF
>TRBJ2-7|TRBD2|TRBV5-6|-
TGTGCCAGCAGCTTGAGGGAGGGCCCATCCTACGAGCAGTACTTC
CASSLREGPSYEQYF
>TRBJ1-1|-|TRBV29-1|-
TGCAGCGTTCGTCCGGCTTCAGGGAACACTGAAGCTTTCTTT
CSVRPASGNTEAFF
>TRBJ2-3|-|TRBV5-6|-
TGTGCCAGCAGCTTGCCGGGGGATGACACAGATACGCAGTATTTT
CASSLPGDDTDTQYF
>TRBJ1-2|-|TRBV4-3|-
TGCGCCAGCAGCCAAGACTCCACAAAACGGGGGAACGGCTACACCTTC
CASSQDSTKRGNGYTF
>TRBJ2-5|TRBD2|TRBV11-3|-
TGTGCCAGCAGCTTAGATGGGAGGGAGGGGGAGACCCAGTACTTC
CASSLDGREGETQYF
>TRBJ2-7|-|TRBV5-4|-
TGTGCCAGCAGCTTGCGGGGAAAGGACTTAGCCTACGAGCAGTACTTC
CASSLRGKDLAYEQYF
>TRBJ1-6|-|TRBV7-2|-
TGTGCCAGTCGGAAAGGGAGGGGTGGGTCACCCCTCCACTTT
CASRKGRGGSPLHF
>TRBJ1-5|-|TRBV27|-
TGTGCCAGCAGTCTCGCGGCAGCCCTCAATCAGCCCCAGCATTTT
CASSLAAALNQPQHF
>TRBJ2-5|TRBD2|TRBV28|-
TGTGCCAGCAGTTTCCGAACCCCGGGACTAGCGGAACAAGAGACCCAGTACTTC
CASSFRTPGLAEQETQYF
>TRBJ2-7|TRBD1|TRBV28|-
TGTGCCAGCAGTCCACAGGGGAGAACCTACGAGCAGTACTTC
CASSPQGRTYEQYF
>TRBJ2-7|-|TRBV5-4|-
TGTGCCAGCAGCTCGCAGTACGAGCAGTACTTC
CASSSQYEQYF
>TRBJ2-7|-|TRBV19|-
TGTGCCAGTAGTAGTTTCTACTTCTCCTACGAGCAGTACTTC
CASSSFYFSYEQYF
>TRBJ2-7|TRBD1|TRBV4-3|-
TGCGCCAGCAGCCAAGACTGGAGCGTGCATGACAGGGGCTACGAGCAGTACTTC
CASSQDWSVHDRGYEQYF
>TRBJ1-3|-|TRBV28|-
TGTGCCAGCAGTCAATTTGGACTAAGCTCTGGAAACACCATATATTTT
CASSQFGLSSGNTIYF
>TRBJ2-4|TRBD2|TRBV30|once
TGTGCCTTTCTAGCGGGAGGAAAAAACATTCAGTACTTC
CAFLAGGKNIQYF
>TRBJ1-5|TRBD1|TRBV7-9|-
TGTGCCAGCGGACGACAGGGGGAGCAGCCCCAGCATTTT
CASGRQGEQPQHF
>TRBJ1-3|-|TRBV7-2|-
TGTGCCAGCAGCTTAGTTACCAGCGGATCAGGAAACACCATATATTTT
CASSLVTSGSGNTIYF
>TRBJ2-3|-|TRBV7-8|-
TGTGCCAGCAGCCTACCTGACCCCGAGAGGGCAGATACGCAGTATTTT
CASSLPDPERADTQYF
>TRBJ1-5|TRBD1|TRBV28|once
TGTGCCAGCACCCTCAATGGTAAGGGGGCGGTTCAGCCCCAGCATTTT
CASTLNGKGAVQPQHF
>TRBJ2-1|TRBD1|TRBV10-3|-
TGTGCCATCAGTGCGCCGGGACAGGGGGCCAATGGTGAGCAGTTCTTC
CAISAPGQGANGEQFF
>TRBJ1-2|-|TRBV25-1|-
TGTGCCAGCAGTGAATTTACTAATCTAAGTCCTTATGGCTACACCTTC
CASSEFTNLSPYGYTF
>TRBJ1-1|TRBD1|TRBV19|few
TGTGCCAGTAGTAAAGGCAGGGGGCTCCCAGCTTTCTTT
CASSKGRGLPAFF
>TRBJ2-1|-|TRBV28|-
TGTGCCAGCAGTTTGGAGTGGGTTACCGCCCATGAGCAGTTCTTC
CASSLEWVTAHEQFF
>TRBJ2-5|-|TRBV9|-
TGTGCCAGCAGCGTTGGCTTGAGGGAAGATGAGACCCAGTACTTC
CASSVGLREDETQYF
>TRBJ1-2|TRBD1|TRBV28|-
TGTGCCAGCAGTCCGAGACAGGGAACGGCTGGCTACACCTTC
CASSPRQGTAGYTF
>TRBJ2-7|-|TRBV6-1|-
TGTGCCAGCAGTGAATGGTGGGGCCCTTGGGTTCGATTC
CASSEWWGPWVRF
>TRBJ2-1|TRBD2|TRBV7-9|-
TGTGCCAGCAGCGCAAAGGGACTAGCGGGAGGCCCCTCCTACAATGAGCAGTTCTTC
CASSAKGLAGGPSYNEQFF
>TRBJ2-4|TRBD1|TRBV18|-
TGTGCCAGCTCTCTCGACAGGGGGCTTAAGGACATTCAGTACTTC
CASSLDRGLKDIQYF
>TRBJ1-1|TRBD1|TRBV2|-
TGTGCCAGCAAACGGGACAGGAACACTGAAGCTTTCTTT
CASKRDRNTEAFF
>TRBJ2-1|TRBD2|TRBV7-6|-
TGTGCCAGCAGCTTAGCGCGTGGACTAGCGCCACCTCATCACAATGAGCAGTTCTTC
CASSLARGLAPPHHNEQFF
>TRBJ2-7|-|TRBV28|once
TGTGCCAGCAGCCTGGACAGTTTCGAGCAGTACTTC
CASSLDSFEQYF